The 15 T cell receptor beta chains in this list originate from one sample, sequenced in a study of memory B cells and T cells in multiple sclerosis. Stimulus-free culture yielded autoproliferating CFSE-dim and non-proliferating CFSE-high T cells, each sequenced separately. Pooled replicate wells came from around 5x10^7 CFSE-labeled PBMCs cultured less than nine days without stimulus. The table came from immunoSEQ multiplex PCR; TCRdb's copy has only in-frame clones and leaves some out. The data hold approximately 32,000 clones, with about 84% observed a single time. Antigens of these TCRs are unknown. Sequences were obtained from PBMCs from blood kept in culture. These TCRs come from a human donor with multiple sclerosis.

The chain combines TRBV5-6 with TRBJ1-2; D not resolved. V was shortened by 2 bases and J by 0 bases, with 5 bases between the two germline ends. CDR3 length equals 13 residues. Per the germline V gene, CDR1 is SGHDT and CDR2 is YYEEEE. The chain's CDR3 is CASSFVANYGYTF. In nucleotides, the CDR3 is TGTGCCAGCAGCTTTGTCGCTAACTATGGCTACACCTTC.

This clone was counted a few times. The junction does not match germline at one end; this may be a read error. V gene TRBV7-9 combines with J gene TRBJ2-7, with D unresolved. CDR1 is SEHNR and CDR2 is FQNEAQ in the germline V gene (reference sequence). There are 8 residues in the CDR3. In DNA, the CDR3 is TGTGCCAGCAGCTTATCGATCTTC. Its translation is CASSLSIF.

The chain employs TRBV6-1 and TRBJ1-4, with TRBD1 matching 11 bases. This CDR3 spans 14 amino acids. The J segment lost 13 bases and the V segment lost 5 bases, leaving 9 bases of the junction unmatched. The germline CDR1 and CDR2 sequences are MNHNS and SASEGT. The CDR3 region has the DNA TGTGCCAGCAGTCCCCGGACAGGGGGCGAGAGACTGTTTTTT. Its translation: CASSPRTGGERLFF.

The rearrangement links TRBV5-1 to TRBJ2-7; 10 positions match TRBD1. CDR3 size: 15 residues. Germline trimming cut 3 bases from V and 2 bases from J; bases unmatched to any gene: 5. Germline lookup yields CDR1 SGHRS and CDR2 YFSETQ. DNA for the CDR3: TGCGCCAGCAGCTCGGGGGGGACAGGGGCCTACGAGCAGTACTTC. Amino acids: CASSSGGTGAYEQYF.

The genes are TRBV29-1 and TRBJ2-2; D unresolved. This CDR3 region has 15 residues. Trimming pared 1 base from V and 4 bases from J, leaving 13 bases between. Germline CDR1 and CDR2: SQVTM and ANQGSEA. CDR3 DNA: TGCAGCGTTGAAGTATACCACGCTGCCACCGGGGAGCTGTTTTTT. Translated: CSVEVYHAATGELFF.

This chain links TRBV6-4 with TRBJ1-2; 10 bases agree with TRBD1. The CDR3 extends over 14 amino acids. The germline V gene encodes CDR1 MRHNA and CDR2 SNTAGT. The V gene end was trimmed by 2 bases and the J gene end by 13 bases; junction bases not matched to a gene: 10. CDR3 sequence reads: CASSDLDRGANFTF. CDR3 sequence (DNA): TGTGCCAGCAGTGACCTGGACAGGGGGGCTAATTTCACCTTC.

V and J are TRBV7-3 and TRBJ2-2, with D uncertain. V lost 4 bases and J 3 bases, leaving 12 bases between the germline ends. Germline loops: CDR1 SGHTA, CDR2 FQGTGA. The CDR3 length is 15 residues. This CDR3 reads CASSSFPGDTGELFF. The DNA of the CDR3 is TGTGCCAGCAGCTCTTTCCCCGGAGACACCGGGGAGCTGTTTTTT.

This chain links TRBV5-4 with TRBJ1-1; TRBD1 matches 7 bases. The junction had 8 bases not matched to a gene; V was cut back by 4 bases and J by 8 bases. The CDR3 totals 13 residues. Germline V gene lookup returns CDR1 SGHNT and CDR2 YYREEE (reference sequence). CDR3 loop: CASSTKQGIEAFF. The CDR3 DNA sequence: TGTGCCAGCAGCACCAAACAGGGGATAGAAGCTTTCTTT.

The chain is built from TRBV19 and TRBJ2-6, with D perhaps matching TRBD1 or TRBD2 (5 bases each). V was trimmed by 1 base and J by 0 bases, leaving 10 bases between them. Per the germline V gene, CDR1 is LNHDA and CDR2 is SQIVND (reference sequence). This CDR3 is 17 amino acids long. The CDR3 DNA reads TGTGCCAGTAGTATAGCCCAGAGGGGCTCTGGGGCCAACGTCCTGACTTTC. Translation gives CASSIAQRGSGANVLTF.

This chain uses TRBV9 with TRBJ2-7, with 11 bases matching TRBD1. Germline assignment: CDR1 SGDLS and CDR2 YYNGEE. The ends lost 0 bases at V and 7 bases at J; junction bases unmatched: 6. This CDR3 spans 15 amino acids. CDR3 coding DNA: TGTGCCAGCAGCGTAGCAATGGGGACAGGGGGTGAGCAGTACTTC. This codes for CASSVAMGTGGEQYF.

The CDR3 loop is CASSLGRDYYEQYF. CDR3 DNA: TGTGCCAGCAGCTTAGGCAGGGACTACTACGAGCAGTACTTC. The chain links TRBV11-2 to TRBJ2-7, with 7 bases lining up with TRBD2. Trimming at V came to 1 base and at J to 3 bases, leaving 3 bases not matched to a gene. This CDR3 is built from 14 residues. CDR1 and CDR2 (germline): SGHAT, FQNNGV.

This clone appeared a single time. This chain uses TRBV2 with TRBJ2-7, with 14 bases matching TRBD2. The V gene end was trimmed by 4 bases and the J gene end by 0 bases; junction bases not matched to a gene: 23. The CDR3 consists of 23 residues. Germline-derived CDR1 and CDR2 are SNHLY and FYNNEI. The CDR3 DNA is TGTGCCAGCAGTGGCACACGAACCGGACTAGCGGGAGGACTAGATTCGAGCTCCTACGAGCAGTACTTC. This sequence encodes CASSGTRTGLAGGLDSSSYEQYF.

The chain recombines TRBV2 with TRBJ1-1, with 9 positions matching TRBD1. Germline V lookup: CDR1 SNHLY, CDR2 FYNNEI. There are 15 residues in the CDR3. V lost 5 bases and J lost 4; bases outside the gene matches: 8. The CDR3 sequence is CASSKTGGVSTEAFF. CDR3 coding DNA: TGTGCCAGCAGTAAAACAGGGGGCGTGAGCACTGAAGCTTTCTTT. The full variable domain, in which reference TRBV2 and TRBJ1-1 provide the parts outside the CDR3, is EPEVTQTPSHQVTQMGQEVILRCVPISNHLYFYWYRQILGQKVEFLVSFYNNEISEKSEIFDDQFSVERPDGSNFTLKIRSTKLEDSAMYFCASSKTGGVSTEAFFGQGTRLTVV.

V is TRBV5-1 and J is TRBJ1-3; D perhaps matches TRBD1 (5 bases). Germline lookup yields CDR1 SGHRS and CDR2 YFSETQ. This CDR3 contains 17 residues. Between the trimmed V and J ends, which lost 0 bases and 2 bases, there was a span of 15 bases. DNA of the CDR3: TGCGCCAGCAGCTTGGTGGTTCAGGGTTCCACTGGAAACACCATATATTTT. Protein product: CASSLVVQGSTGNTIYF.

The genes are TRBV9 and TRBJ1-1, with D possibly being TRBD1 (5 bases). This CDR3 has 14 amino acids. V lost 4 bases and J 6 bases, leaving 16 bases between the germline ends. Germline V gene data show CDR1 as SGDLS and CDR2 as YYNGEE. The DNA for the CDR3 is TGTGCCAGCAGCTTTACGGCTGTGGGGGCTGAAGCTTTCTTT. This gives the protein CASSFTAVGAEAFF.